This paragraph reports one T cell receptor (beta chain). Assay: immunoSEQ multiplex PCR; the TCRdb copy retains only in-frame clones and omits some. The sample gives fewer than 500,000 clones, about nine tenths of which show up once; roughly 0.7% is in the top ten. The data were obtained in a study of blood T cell repertoires in COVID-19. Study overall: Italy, Spain and the United States were the sources of the convalescent and acute COVID-19 samples.

The cohort comprised adults aged 18 to 89 years residing in approximately 25 US areas. Two consecutive negative NP/OP PCR tests, clearance, or resolved symptoms defined Cohort 3 recovery. This clonotype originated in a woman in her late teens or twenties who had recovered from COVID-19. The material sequenced was PBMCs or T cells enriched from blood (not recorded which).

In DNA, the CDR3 is TGTGCCAACTCAACAAAGGGAGGTTCACCCCTCCACTTT. It translates to CANSTKGGSPLHF. V is TRBV10-3 and J is TRBJ1-6; D is uncertain. This CDR3 has 13 amino acids. Germline V gene data show CDR1 as ENHRY and CDR2 as SYGVKD. V was pared by 10 bases and J by 9 bases, with 16 bases between.